Below, 5 T cell receptor beta chains from the same sample are listed, as sequenced in a study of T cell repertoires in cytomegalovirus infection. These receptors' targets are unknown. Each CDR3 protein is one row after TCRdb ran MiXCR on the reads. The repertoire includes a few hundred thousand distinct CDR3 sequences, under 45% of them detected once, and 48% sits in the top ten. The material sequenced was cultured PBMCs, taken from culture after CMV antigen stimulation. The receptors originated from a human donor in good health (CMV status not recorded). Some clones in this sample may be carry-over from other donors' samples.

The sample holds one count of this clonotype. This chain joins TRBV12-3 or TRBV12-4 and TRBJ1-2, with D unclear. This CDR3 is built from 14 residues. The ends were cut back, 4 bases at V and 1 base at J, with 10 bases in the middle. CDR3 nucleotide sequence: TGTGCCAGCAGTTCGGGGTTCAGTAACTATGGCTACACCTTC. Its protein product is CASSSGFSNYGYTF.

This chain connects TRBV10-3 to TRBJ1-1, with D tentatively TRBD1 (5 bases). The CDR3 is 14 amino acids. Trimming took off 6 bases at V and 5 bases at J, with 16 bases between the two ends. Germline assignment: CDR1 ENHRY and CDR2 SYGVKD. DNA for the CDR3: TGTGCCATCAGATCTAGGGGAATGGGGACTGAAGCTTTCTTT. Residues: CAIRSRGMGTEAFF.

This clonotype was counted a single time. The V and J genes are TRBV19 and TRBJ1-5; no clear D gene. The CDR3 spans 15 residues. Germline assignment: CDR1 LNHDA and CDR2 SQIVND (reference sequence). The V end lost 10 bases, the J end lost 0 bases, and 16 bases lay between the germline ends. CDR3 in amino acids: CANRREVYSNQPQHF. As DNA, the CDR3 is TGTGCCAATAGACGGGAAGTCTATAGCAATCAGCCCCAGCATTTT.

The V call is TRBV28, the J call TRBJ1-3, with D perhaps matching TRBD1 (5 bases). Between the trimmed V and J ends, which lost 5 bases and 0 bases, there was a span of 17 bases. The CDR3 extends over 17 amino acids. Germline lookup yields CDR1 MDHEN and CDR2 SYDVKM. The CDR3 DNA reads TGTGCCAGCAGTGACACCACGATTGACAGCTCTGGAAACACCATATATTTT. Amino acid sequence: CASSDTTIDSSGNTIYF.

The gene calls are TRBV10-3 and TRBJ2-7, with a possible D match to TRBD2 (7 bases). Germline assignment: CDR1 ENHRY and CDR2 SYGVKD. The V and J ends lost 3 bases and 7 bases respectively, with 19 bases between them. The CDR3 runs 15 residues. This CDR3 is CAISDKGGGDWEQYF. The CDR3 DNA follows: TGTGCCATCAGTGATAAGGGCGGGGGCGACTGGGAGCAGTACTTC.